This TCR beta chain was found in a study of T cell repertoires in cytomegalovirus infection. About the study: Evidence of both CMV infection and a matching HLA type came from public TCR beta signatures. Study findings and constraints: Within the response measured ex vivo, HLA-C-restricted CMV-specific TCR beta clonotypes were dominant. Pooled public TCR beta family frequency picked out CMV carriers with the relevant HLA.

TCRdb itself ran the reads through MiXCR, one entry per CDR3 protein. The sample lists approximately 250,000 distinct CDR3 sequences, roughly 9.1% occurring once. Trimming cost V 9 bases and J 4 bases; bases outside gene matches: 8. Germline-derived CDR1 and CDR2 are MDHEN and SYDVKM. CDR3 length: 13 residues. At least ten counts were recorded for this clonotype. Its antigen is unidentified. V and J are TRBV28 and TRBJ1-1, with 7 bases aligning to TRBD1. What was sequenced was PBMCs. The sequence was collected from a human donor in good health (CMV status not recorded). Some clones in this sample may be carry-over from other donors' samples. The CDR3 sequence: CASLDRVGTEAFF. CDR3 nucleotide sequence: TGTGCCAGTCTTGACAGGGTCGGCACTGAAGCTTTCTTT. The variable domain in full, with the rest retrieved from reference TRBV28 and TRBJ1-1, is DVKVTQSSRYLVKRTGEKVFLECVQDMDHENMFWYRQDPGLGLRLIYFSYDVKMKEKGDIPEGYSVSREKKERFSLILESASTNQTSMYLCASLDRVGTEAFFGQGTRLTVV.